This record looks at one TCR beta chain sequence and its context. Its matching antigen is unknown. Germline V lookup: CDR1 MGHDK, CDR2 SYGVNS. The CDR3 totals 13 residues. Trimming pared 1 base from V and 11 bases from J, leaving 14 bases between. These data are taken from a study of response to subunit inactivated influenza vaccine. MiXCR, applied by TCRdb to the RT-PCR reads, yields one record per CDR3 protein. The data hold 650,000 or so distinct CDR3 sequences, with 14% observed a single time. Study observations and caveats: New T cells are recruited in small numbers by each seasonal influenza vaccination, according to the authors' suggestion.

The chain joins TRBV25-1 to TRBJ1-1, with a possible D match to TRBD1 (5 bases). The receptor was derived from a man aged 45-60 years who received an inactivated influenza vaccine. The sequencing used PBMCs from blood, collected 14 to 15 days before vaccination. CDR3 sequence: CASSELGVFGAFF. The CDR3 region has the DNA TGTGCCAGCAGTGAATTGGGGGTTTTTGGGGCTTTCTTT.